This T cell receptor (beta chain) was sequenced during a study of cytomegalovirus exposure and HLA in healthy donors. Both 60 Vbeta primers and 13 Jbeta primers went into the PCR. Clones were sequenced by immunoSEQ multiplex PCR, and TCRdb holds only the in-frame ones, with some missing. The sample includes approximately 150,000 clones, roughly two thirds of them seen just once. Between the trimmed V and J ends, which lost 7 bases and 6 bases, there was a span of 17 bases. The CDR3 has 13 amino acids. Germline CDR1 and CDR2: SGHRS and YFSETQ. Sequencing input: PBMCs. The receptor comes from a woman between 18 and 30 years old in good health and CMV-seropositive. The chain is built from TRBV5-1 and TRBJ2-7; D not resolved. The CDR3, as DNA: TGCGCCAGCTACGTCTACCAGGCTCGCGAGCAGTACTTC. Protein product: CASYVYQAREQYF.